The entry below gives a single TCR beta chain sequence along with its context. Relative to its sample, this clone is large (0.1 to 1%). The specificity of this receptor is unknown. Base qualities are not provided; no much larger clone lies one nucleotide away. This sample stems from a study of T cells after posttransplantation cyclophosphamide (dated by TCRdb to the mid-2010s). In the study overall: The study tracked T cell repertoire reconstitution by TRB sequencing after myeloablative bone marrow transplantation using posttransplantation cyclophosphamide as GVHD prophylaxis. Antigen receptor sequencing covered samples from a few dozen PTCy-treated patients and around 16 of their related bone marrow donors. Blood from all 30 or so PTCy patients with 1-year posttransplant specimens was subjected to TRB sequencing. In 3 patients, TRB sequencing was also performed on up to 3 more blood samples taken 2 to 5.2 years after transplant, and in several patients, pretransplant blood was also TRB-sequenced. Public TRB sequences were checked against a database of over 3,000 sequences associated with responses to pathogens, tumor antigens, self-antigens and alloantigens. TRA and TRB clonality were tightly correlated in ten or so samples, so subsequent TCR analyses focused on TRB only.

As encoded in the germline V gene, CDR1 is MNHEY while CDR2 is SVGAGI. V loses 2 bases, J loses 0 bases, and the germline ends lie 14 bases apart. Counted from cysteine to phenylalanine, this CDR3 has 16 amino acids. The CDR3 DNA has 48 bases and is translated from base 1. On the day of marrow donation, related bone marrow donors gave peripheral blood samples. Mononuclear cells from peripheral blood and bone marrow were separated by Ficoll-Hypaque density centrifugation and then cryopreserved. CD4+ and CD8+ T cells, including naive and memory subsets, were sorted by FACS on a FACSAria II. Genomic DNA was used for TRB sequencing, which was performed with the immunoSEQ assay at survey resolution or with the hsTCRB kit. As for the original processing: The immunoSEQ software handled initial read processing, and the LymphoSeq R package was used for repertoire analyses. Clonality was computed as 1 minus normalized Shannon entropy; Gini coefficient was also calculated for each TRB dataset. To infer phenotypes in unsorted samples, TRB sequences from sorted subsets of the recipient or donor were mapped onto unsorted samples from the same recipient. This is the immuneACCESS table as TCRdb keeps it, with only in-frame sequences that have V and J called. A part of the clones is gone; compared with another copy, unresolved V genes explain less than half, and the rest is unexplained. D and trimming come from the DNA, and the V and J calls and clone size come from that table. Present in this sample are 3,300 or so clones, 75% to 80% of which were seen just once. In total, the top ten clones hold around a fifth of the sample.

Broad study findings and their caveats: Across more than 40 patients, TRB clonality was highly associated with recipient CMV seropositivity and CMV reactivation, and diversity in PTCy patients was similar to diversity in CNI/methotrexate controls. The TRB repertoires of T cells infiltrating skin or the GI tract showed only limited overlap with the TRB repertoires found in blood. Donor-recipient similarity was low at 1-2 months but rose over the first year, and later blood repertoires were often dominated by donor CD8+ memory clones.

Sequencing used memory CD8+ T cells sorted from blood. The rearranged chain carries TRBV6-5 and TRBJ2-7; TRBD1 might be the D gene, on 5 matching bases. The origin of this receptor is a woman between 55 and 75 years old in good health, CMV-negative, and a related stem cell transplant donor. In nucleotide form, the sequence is TGTGCCAGCAGTTACCCGGAGACAGTTTACTCCTACGAGCAGTACTTC. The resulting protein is CASSYPETVYSYEQYF.